This TCR beta chain was sequenced during a study of T cells in Graves' hyperthyroidism and ophthalmopathy. The source material, RNA transcripts, was used to amplify TCR beta CDR3 regions. An initial round of RT-PCR targeting the TCR CDR3 relied on the HTBI primer set. A single record per CDR3 protein comes from TCRdb applying MiXCR to the multiplex PCR reads. The profile shows fewer than 400,000 distinct CDR3 sequences, 15% to 18% of them singletons. This clonotype has ten or more counts. There are 13 residues in the CDR3. The V gene end was trimmed by 2 bases and the J gene end by 7 bases; junction bases not matched to a gene: 1. CDR1 and CDR2 (germline): MNHEY, SVGAGI.

The genes are TRBV6-5 and TRBJ2-2; TRBD2 matches 7 bases. Sequenced: blood. The receptor's source is a woman aged 18-29 years with Graves' hyperthyroidism that later progressed to Graves' ophthalmopathy. The CDR3 nucleotides read TGTGCCAGCAGTTACACGGGAGGCGGGGAGCTGTTTTTT. It is translated as CASSYTGGGELFF.